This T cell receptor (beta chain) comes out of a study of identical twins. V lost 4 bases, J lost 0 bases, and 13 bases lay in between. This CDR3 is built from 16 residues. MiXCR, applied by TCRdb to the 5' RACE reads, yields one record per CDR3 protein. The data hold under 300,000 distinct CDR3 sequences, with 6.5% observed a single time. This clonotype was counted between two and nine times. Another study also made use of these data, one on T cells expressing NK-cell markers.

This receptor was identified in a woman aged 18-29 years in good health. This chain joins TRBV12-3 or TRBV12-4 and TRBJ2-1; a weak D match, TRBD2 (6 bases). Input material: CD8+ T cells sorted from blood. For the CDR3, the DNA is TGTGCCAGCAGTTCCACTCTAGCGAGCTCCTACAATGAGCAGTTCTTC. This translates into CASSSTLASSYNEQFF.